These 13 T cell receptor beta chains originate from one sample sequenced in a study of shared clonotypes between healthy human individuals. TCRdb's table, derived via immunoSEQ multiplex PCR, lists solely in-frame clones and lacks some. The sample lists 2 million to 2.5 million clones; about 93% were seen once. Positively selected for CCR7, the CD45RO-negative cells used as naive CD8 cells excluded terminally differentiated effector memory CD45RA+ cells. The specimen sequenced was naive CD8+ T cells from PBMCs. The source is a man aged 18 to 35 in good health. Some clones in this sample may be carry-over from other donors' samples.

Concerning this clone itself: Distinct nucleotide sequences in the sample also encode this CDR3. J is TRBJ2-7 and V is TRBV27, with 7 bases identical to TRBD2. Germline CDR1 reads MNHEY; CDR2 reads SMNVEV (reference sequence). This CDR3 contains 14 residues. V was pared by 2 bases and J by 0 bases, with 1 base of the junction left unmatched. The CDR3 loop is CASSLSGTSYEQYF. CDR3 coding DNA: TGTGCCAGCAGTTTAAGCGGGACCTCCTACGAGCAGTACTTC.

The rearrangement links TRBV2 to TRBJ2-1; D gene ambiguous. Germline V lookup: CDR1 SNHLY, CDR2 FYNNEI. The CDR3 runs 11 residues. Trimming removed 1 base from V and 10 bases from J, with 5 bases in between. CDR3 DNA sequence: TGTGCCAGCAGTGAAGGAGACGAGCAGTTCTTC. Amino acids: CASSEGDEQFF.

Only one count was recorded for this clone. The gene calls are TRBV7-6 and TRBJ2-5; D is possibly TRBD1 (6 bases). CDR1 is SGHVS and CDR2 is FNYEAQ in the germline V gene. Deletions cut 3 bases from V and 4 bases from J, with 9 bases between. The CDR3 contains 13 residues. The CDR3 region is CASSFRRGETQYF. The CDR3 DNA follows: TGTGCCAGCAGCTTTCGCAGGGGAGAGACCCAGTACTTC.

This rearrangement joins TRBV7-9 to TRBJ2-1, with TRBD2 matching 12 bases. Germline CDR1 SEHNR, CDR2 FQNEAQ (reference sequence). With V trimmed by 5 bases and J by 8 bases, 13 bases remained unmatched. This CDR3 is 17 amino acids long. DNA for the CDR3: TGTGCCAGCAGCAGTACTAGCGGGAGGCGCGTCGTCGATGAGCAGTTCTTC. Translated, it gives CASSSTSGRRVVDEQFF.

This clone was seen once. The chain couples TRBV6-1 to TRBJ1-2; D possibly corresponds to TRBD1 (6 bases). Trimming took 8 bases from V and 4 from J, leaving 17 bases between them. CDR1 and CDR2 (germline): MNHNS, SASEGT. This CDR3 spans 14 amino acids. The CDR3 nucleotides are TGTGCCAGCTTAGAAGGGGGACCCCCCTATGGCTACACCTTC. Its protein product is CASLEGGPPYGYTF.

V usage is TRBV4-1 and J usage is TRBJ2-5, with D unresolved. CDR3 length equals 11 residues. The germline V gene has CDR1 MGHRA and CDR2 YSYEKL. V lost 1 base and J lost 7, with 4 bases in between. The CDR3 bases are TGCGCCAGCAGCCAAGGGGTGACCCAGTACTTC. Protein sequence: CASSQGVTQYF.

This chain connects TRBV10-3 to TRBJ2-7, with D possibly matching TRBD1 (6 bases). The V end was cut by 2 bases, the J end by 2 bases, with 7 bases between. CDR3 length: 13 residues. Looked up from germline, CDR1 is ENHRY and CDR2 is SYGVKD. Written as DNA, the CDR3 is TGTGCCATCAGTGAGCGACAGGCCTACGAGCAGTACTTC. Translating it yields CAISERQAYEQYF.

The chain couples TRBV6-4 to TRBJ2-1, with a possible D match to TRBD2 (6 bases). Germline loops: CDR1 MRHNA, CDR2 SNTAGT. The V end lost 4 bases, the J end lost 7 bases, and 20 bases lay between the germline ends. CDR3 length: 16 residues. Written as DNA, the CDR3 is TGTGCCAGCAGTGGAATTTCTAGCGCCCTCCGGAATGAGCAGTTCTTC. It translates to CASSGISSALRNEQFF.

The CDR3 DNA is TGTGCCAGCAGCTTCTACGGGAACAGTTCCTACGAGCAGTACTTC. Its protein is CASSFYGNSSYEQYF. The chain carries TRBV5-4 and TRBJ2-7; D perhaps matches TRBD2 (5 bases). The CDR3 consists of 15 residues. Trimming cost V 2 bases and J 1 base, with 13 bases left between them. Germline lookup yields CDR1 SGHNT and CDR2 YYREEE (reference sequence).

The CDR3 sequence: CASSITPGLNTEAFF. The CDR3 DNA reads TGTGCCAGTAGTATAACCCCAGGACTGAACACTGAAGCTTTCTTT. The V and J genes are TRBV19 and TRBJ1-1; D not resolved. CDR3 size: 15 residues. Germline assignment: CDR1 LNHDA and CDR2 SQIVND (reference sequence). Between the trimmed V and J ends, which lost 2 bases and 0 bases, there was a span of 10 bases.

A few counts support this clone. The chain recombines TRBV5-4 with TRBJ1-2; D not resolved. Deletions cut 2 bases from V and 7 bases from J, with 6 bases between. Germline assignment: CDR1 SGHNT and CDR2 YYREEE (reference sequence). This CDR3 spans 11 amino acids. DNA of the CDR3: TGTGCCAGCAGCTTAGAGGGTGGCTACACCTTC. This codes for CASSLEGGYTF.

The CDR3 region is CASSNPEPEQYF. The CDR3 DNA follows: TGCGCCAGCAGCAACCCCGAGCCCGAGCAGTACTTC. The chain joins TRBV5-1 to TRBJ2-7; unclear D gene. Germline V CDR1 and CDR2: SGHRS, YFSETQ. V lost 4 bases to trimming and J lost 6 bases, with 11 bases between them. The length of the CDR3 is 12 residues.

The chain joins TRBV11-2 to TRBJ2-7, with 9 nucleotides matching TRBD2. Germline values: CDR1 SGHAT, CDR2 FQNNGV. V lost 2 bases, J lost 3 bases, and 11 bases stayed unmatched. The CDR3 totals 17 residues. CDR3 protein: CASSLIVAGGGYYEQYF. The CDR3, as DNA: TGTGCCAGCAGCTTAATAGTGGCGGGAGGGGGCTACTACGAGCAGTACTTC.